Listed below are T cell receptor beta chains from one sample, sequenced in a study of cytomegalovirus exposure and HLA in healthy donors. Data came from immunoSEQ multiplex PCR; TCRdb stores just in-frame clones and leaves some out. The sample has about 160,000 clones, 86% seen once; the top ten hold under 2%. Sequencing input: PBMCs. Receptors originate from a woman under 30 in good health and CMV-seronegative. Each CDR3 is given with its conserved first and last residue. A D gene is named only where the DNA matches it firmly. Clone size is stated in some rows and not others, as once, few, many or a class when expanded.

d_gene	v_gene	j_gene	abundance	CDR3aa	CDR3nt
-	TRBV7-9	TRBJ2-7	-	CASSSPRGGAVYEQYF	TGTGCCAGCAGCTCGCCCCGAGGGGGGGCAGTCTACGAGCAGTACTTC
TRBD2	TRBV28	TRBJ2-5	-	CASRSSGGAETQYF	TGTGCCAGCAGGTCTAGCGGGGGGGCGGAGACCCAGTACTTC
-	TRBV21-1	TRBJ2-5	-	CASSKGGTGKRGKETQNF	TGTGCCAGCAGCAAAGGCGGGACAGGGAAAAGGGGCAAGGAGACCCAGAACTTC
-	TRBV6-1	TRBJ1-2	-	CASSEYAQMINYGYTF	TGTGCCAGCAGTGAATATGCACAGATGATTAACTATGGCTACACCTTC
-	TRBV7-9	TRBJ2-1	-	CASSLRDFPLNEQFF	TGTGCCAGCAGCTTAAGGGACTTCCCCCTCAATGAGCAGTTCTTC
TRBD2	TRBV18	TRBJ2-7	-	CASSDRLAGDEQYF	TGTGCCAGCTCAGATCGACTAGCGGGAGACGAGCAGTACTTC
-	TRBV29-1	TRBJ2-2	-	CSVQEREITGELFF	TGCAGCGTTCAAGAGAGGGAGATCACCGGGGAGCTGTTTTTT
-	TRBV30	TRBJ2-3	-	CAWATWGLTDTQYF	TGTGCCTGGGCTACTTGGGGCCTCACAGATACGCAGTATTTT
TRBD2	TRBV4-1	TRBJ2-7	-	CASSQSGGGSYEQYF	TGCGCCAGCAGCCAATCGGGAGGGGGTAGCTACGAGCAGTACTTC
TRBD2	TRBV6-5	TRBJ2-3	once	CASRGLAGIRNTQYF	TGTGCCAGCAGGGGACTAGCGGGGATCCGGAATACGCAGTATTTT
-	TRBV5-1	TRBJ2-3	-	CASSLVRGYNTDTQYF	TGCGCCAGCAGCTTGGTCAGGGGTTATAACACAGATACGCAGTATTTT
-	TRBV29-1	TRBJ1-3	-	CSVLNRVDTIYF	TGCAGCGTTTTAAACAGGGTAGACACCATATATTTT
TRBD2	TRBV2	TRBJ2-1	-	CASSKSGTSSEQFF	TGTGCCAGCAGTAAGTCCGGGACTAGTAGCGAGCAGTTCTTC
TRBD1	TRBV7-2	TRBJ1-5	-	CASSVRDRGFGPQHF	TGTGCCAGCAGCGTAAGGGACAGGGGCTTTGGGCCCCAGCATTTT
TRBD1	TRBV27	TRBJ2-1	-	CASSSTPPGQGYNEQFF	TGTGCCAGCAGTTCCACCCCTCCGGGACAGGGATACAATGAGCAGTTCTTC
TRBD1	TRBV10-2	TRBJ2-5	-	CASSAPGTGIVETQYF	TGCGCCAGCAGTGCCCCCGGGACAGGGATAGTGGAGACCCAGTACTTC
TRBD2	TRBV2	TRBJ2-1	-	CASLTSGRANEQFF	TGTGCCAGCCTCACTAGCGGGAGGGCGAATGAGCAGTTCTTC
TRBD1	TRBV19	TRBJ1-1	-	CASSVTGMITEAFF	TGTGCCAGTAGTGTGACAGGGATGATCACTGAAGCTTTCTTT
-	TRBV29-1	TRBJ2-7	-	CSVAGGQGLYEQYF	TGCAGCGTTGCCGGAGGGCAGGGATTGTACGAGCAGTACTTC
TRBD2	TRBV7-9	TRBJ2-7	once	CASSLGTSGSKYEQYF	TGTGCCAGCAGCTTAGGAACTAGCGGGAGTAAGTACGAGCAGTACTTC
TRBD2	TRBV4-1	TRBJ2-3	-	CASSQGPGGRRTDTQYF	TGCGCCAGCAGCCAAGGGCCGGGGGGACGACGCACAGATACGCAGTATTTT
-	TRBV19	TRBJ2-7	-	CASSSGTPYEQYF	TGTGCCAGTAGTAGCGGGACCCCCTACGAGCAGTACTTC